This TCR beta chain was profiled in a study of human T cells and chemical hapten exposure. Study-wide findings and caveats: Unchanged with DPC sensitization were TCRs above 1 in 1000 frequency.

As the library was built, unique molecular identifiers were attached to individual cDNA molecules. As handled by the study authors: The number of TCRs in each sample had a median of roughly 100,000 and spanned roughly 23,224 to 750,000. TCRdb independently ran MiXCR on the RACE reads; one entry per CDR3 protein. The V and J calls were not made by the authors but by TCRdb's processing. The sample holds tens of thousands of distinct CDR3 sequences, less than 6% seen once. Time point defined: healthy volunteer bleed at 6 weeks. Total RNA was isolated from whole blood that had not been fractionated. After removal of 7 bases from V and 3 bases from J, the junction contained 20 bases not matched to a gene. Germline assignment: CDR1 SEHNR and CDR2 FQNEAQ (reference sequence). This CDR3 is 18 amino acids long. This clonotype has a count of ten or more. Its antigen is undetermined.

Source material: whole blood. This chain connects TRBV7-9 to TRBJ2-7, with TRBD1 matching 8 bases. The source is a human donor in good health. Some clones in this sample may be carry-over from other donors' samples. The CDR3 DNA reads TGTGCCAGCACTTCGCCTTCCTACAGGGGACAGGCGCACTACGAGCAGTACTTC. Amino acids: CASTSPSYRGQAHYEQYF.